This passage covers 4 T cell receptor beta chains from one sample sequenced in a study of metastatic and nonmetastatic thyroid tumors. Each patient came to thyroid surgery without any prior treatment (of any kind). TCRdb reprocessed the PCR reads using MiXCR. The profile covers some 15,000 clones, with over 3.5% appearing a single time and less than 25% taken by the ten largest. The sample consisted of tumor tissue. These receptors were collected from a female donor with papillary thyroid cancer or a benign thyroid nodule (not recorded which). Some clones in this sample may be carry-over from other donors' samples.

This clone is labeled medium-sized. J is TRBJ1-2 and V is TRBV20-1, with D hard to call. There are 13 residues in the CDR3. Germline V gene data show CDR1 as DFQATT and CDR2 as SNEGSKA (reference sequence). V was pared by 2 bases and J by 7 bases, with 14 bases between. The CDR3 here is CSARPGGLFGYTF. The CDR3 DNA follows: TGCAGTGCTAGACCGGGAGGGCTGTTTGGCTACACCTTC.

This clone was detected ten times or more. J is TRBJ1-2 and V is TRBV5-4; D gene unclear. CDR3 length: 14 residues. V dropped 0 bases and J dropped 2 bases, with 8 bases sitting between them. Per germline, CDR1 SGHNT and CDR2 YYREEE (reference sequence). CDR3 amino acids: CASSLEQTNYGYTF. The DNA for the CDR3 is TGTGCCAGCAGCTTGGAACAGACAAACTATGGCTACACCTTC.

This clone was detected only a few times. The gene calls are TRBV6-1 and TRBJ1-2; 7 bases are shared with TRBD1. V was pared by 5 bases and J by 6 bases, with 12 bases of the junction left unmatched. This CDR3 is 15 amino acids long. Germline CDR1 MNHNS, CDR2 SASEGT. The CDR3 protein is CASSTGRTGRDGYTF. The CDR3 DNA sequence: TGTGCCAGCAGTACCGGACGGACAGGTCGGGATGGCTACACCTTC.

For this clone: Since a much larger clone is just one base distant, this may be a read error. The V and J genes are TRBV6-1 and TRBJ2-1; 10 nucleotides match TRBD2. Germline V gives CDR1 MNHNS, CDR2 SASEGT. V lost 4 bases to trimming and J lost 8 bases; unmatched junction nucleotides: 8. The CDR3 is made up of 15 amino acids. The CDR3 region is CASSGGASGSYEQFF. DNA of the CDR3: TGTGCCAGCAGTGGCGGGGCTAGCGGGAGTTATGAGCAGTTCTTC.